Below, 22 T cell receptor beta chains from the same sample are listed, as sequenced in a study of shared T cell receptors in the human thymus. Profiling relied on immunoSEQ multiplex PCR, and the TCRdb table lists in-frame clones only, not all of them. The sample holds 650,000 to 950,000 clones, approximately 85% seen once. The data were also submitted as part of a second study, on human thymus T cells.

Material for sequencing was thymocytes. The origin of the receptors is a girl in the first two years of life with a congenital heart defect.

The chain recombines TRBV7-2 with TRBJ1-2; 7 nucleotides agree with TRBD1. CDR3 length equals 14 residues. V trimming: 4 bases; J trimming: 2 bases; junction bases outside the gene matches: 4. Germline lookup yields CDR1 SGHTA and CDR2 FQGNSA. The CDR3 DNA reads TGTGCCAGCAGCTACGGGACAGCCAACTATGGCTACACCTTC. Protein product: CASSYGTANYGYTF.

The chain has TRBV5-8 and TRBJ1-5, with D possibly matching TRBD1 (5 bases). Germline CDR1 reads SGHTS; CDR2 reads YDEGEE. V gave up 4 bases and J gave up 3 bases, with 11 bases separating them. This CDR3 has 14 residues. The CDR3 region is CASSTGHHNQPQHF. Here the CDR3 DNA reads TGTGCCAGCAGCACAGGACACCACAATCAGCCCCAGCATTTT.

The V gene is TRBV6-1, the J gene TRBJ1-6; the match to TRBD1 covers 7 bases. The germline gives CDR1 MNHNS, CDR2 SASEGT. V lost 8 bases to trimming and J lost 14 bases; unmatched junction nucleotides: 18. The CDR3 is 15 residues long. DNA for the CDR3: TGTGCCAGCCGAAGTCCCGGGACAGATTCCAGGGCCCTCCACTTT. Translated, it gives CASRSPGTDSRALHF.

The chain carries TRBV29-1 and TRBJ2-1, with D maybe TRBD1 (5 bases). There are 13 residues in the CDR3. Germline V lookup: CDR1 SQVTM, CDR2 ANQGSEA. The CDR3 nucleotides are TGCAGATTACCGTGGGCTCCAGGGAATGAGCAGTTCTTC. Its translation is CRLPWAPGNEQFF.

This clone was counted only a few times. V is TRBV5-4 and J is TRBJ2-7; 11 bases fit TRBD1. There are 15 residues in the CDR3. V shed 4 bases, J shed 2 bases, and the junction held 5 bases outside the gene matches. The germline V gene has CDR1 SGHNT and CDR2 YYREEE (reference sequence). The CDR3 nucleotides read TGTGCCAGCAGCAAAGGGACAGGGGGGGCCTACGAGCAGTACTTC. Residues: CASSKGTGGAYEQYF.

J is TRBJ1-4 and V is TRBV5-1, with 8 bases identical to TRBD1. J gave up 7 bases and V 3 bases, and 8 bases lay outside the gene matches. CDR3 length: 15 residues. The germline V gene encodes CDR1 SGHRS and CDR2 YFSETQ. The DNA of the CDR3 is TGCGCCAGCAGCTCAGGACAGGGCCGTCCTGAAAAACTGTTTTTT. It encodes CASSSGQGRPEKLFF.

This chain links TRBV6-1 with TRBJ1-1; 9 nucleotides align to TRBD1. V dropped 2 bases and J dropped 1; count of bases not matched to a gene: 11. The CDR3 totals 18 residues. The germline gives CDR1 MNHNS, CDR2 SASEGT. The CDR3 DNA reads TGTGCCAGCAGTGAAAGGGGACAGGGTAGGGTTAGGAACACTGAAGCTTTCTTT. The encoded protein is CASSERGQGRVRNTEAFF.

J is TRBJ2-1 and V is TRBV14, with D perhaps matching TRBD2 (5 bases). V lost 5 bases, J lost 2 bases, and 13 bases lay in between. From germline, CDR1 is SGHDN and CDR2 FVKESK. The CDR3 sequence is 15 residues long. CDR3 protein: CASSYLAEPYNEQFF. The CDR3 DNA follows: TGTGCCAGCAGCTACCTAGCCGAACCCTACAATGAGCAGTTCTTC.

This clone was counted a few times. The chain employs TRBV5-4 and TRBJ1-3; D might be TRBD1 (6 bases). The germline V gene encodes CDR1 SGHNT and CDR2 YYREEE (reference sequence). CDR3 size: 13 residues. Trimming stripped 0 bases from V and 8 bases from J, with 9 bases between. CDR3 nucleotide sequence: TGTGCCAGCAGCTTGGCCGAGGGGGACACCATATATTTT. Encoded protein: CASSLAEGDTIYF.

The DNA for the CDR3 is TGTGCCAGCAGAGACTTGTCTACTCCGGAGGAGACCCAGTACTTC. This translates into CASRDLSTPEETQYF. The chain is built from TRBV2 and TRBJ2-5; no reliable D call. Per germline, CDR1 SNHLY and CDR2 FYNNEI. The CDR3 covers 15 residues. Deletions cut 6 bases from V and 5 bases from J, with 19 bases between. The full variable domain, completed using reference TRBV2 and TRBJ2-5, is EPEVTQTPSHQVTQMGQEVILRCVPISNHLYFYWYRQILGQKVEFLVSFYNNEISEKSEIFDDQFSVERPDGSNFTLKIRSTKLEDSAMYFCASRDLSTPEETQYFGPGTRLLVL.

The V call is TRBV5-1, the J call TRBJ2-5; possible D gene TRBD1, 6 bases. V was shortened by 4 bases and J by 5 bases, with 9 bases between the two germline ends. Germline values: CDR1 SGHRS, CDR2 YFSETQ. The CDR3 is made up of 12 amino acids. The CDR3 loop is CASSLRGETQYF. The CDR3 bases are TGCGCCAGCAGCCTCAGGGGCGAGACCCAGTACTTC.

The chain couples TRBV2 to TRBJ1-1; D remains ambiguous. Trimming removed 9 bases from V and 0 bases from J, with 11 bases in between. CDR3 length: 13 amino acids. Germline CDR1 reads SNHLY; CDR2 reads FYNNEI. CDR3 sequence (DNA): TGTGCCAGTCTTCCCACGGTGAACACTGAAGCTTTCTTT. It yields the protein CASLPTVNTEAFF.

The rearrangement joins TRBV7-4 to TRBJ1-4; 9 bases are shared with TRBD1. The CDR3 runs to 17 residues. CDR1 and CDR2 from the germline V gene are SGHVT and SQSDAQ. J gave up 1 base and V 5 bases, and 8 bases lay outside the gene matches. The CDR3 is CASSLTGQGLTNEKLFF. The CDR3 nucleotides are TGTGCCAGCAGCCTCACAGGACAGGGGCTAACTAATGAAAAACTGTTTTTT.

The CDR3 region has the DNA TGCGCCAGCAGCCAGTATAGACAGGGGACAGGAGGTGGCTACACCTTC. Its translation: CASSQYRQGTGGGYTF. This chain joins TRBV4-3 and TRBJ1-2; TRBD1 agrees at 8 bases. CDR3 length: 16 amino acids. Germline lookup yields CDR1 LGHNA and CDR2 YSLEER. V shed 3 bases, J shed 7 bases, and the junction held 13 bases outside the gene matches.

In its sample, this clone was seen once. The chain carries TRBV4-1 and TRBJ2-1, with D perhaps matching TRBD2 (5 bases). Germline V gene lookup returns CDR1 MGHRA and CDR2 YSYEKL. The V gene lost 4 bases and the J gene lost 12 bases, with 16 bases spanning the gap. The CDR3 length is 13 residues. The CDR3 nucleotides read TGCGCCAGCAGCCCAATCCCGGGGATCGTGCAGTTCTTC. This translates into CASSPIPGIVQFF.

The chain employs TRBV7-2 and TRBJ2-3; D call uncertain. V was shortened by 5 bases and J by 0 bases, with 12 bases between the two germline ends. CDR1 SGHTA and CDR2 FQGNSA come from the germline V gene. This CDR3 region has 15 residues. This chain's CDR3 is CASSPHTISTDTQYF. The CDR3 DNA is TGTGCCAGCAGCCCCCATACTATTAGCACAGATACGCAGTATTTT.

The rearrangement links TRBV19 to TRBJ2-1, with 9 nucleotides matching TRBD2. Germline lookup yields CDR1 LNHDA and CDR2 SQIVND (reference sequence). The CDR3 loop spans 17 amino acids. The trim removed 3 bases at V and 0 bases at J, leaving 6 bases unmatched. The CDR3 sequence: CASSMSTSGSSYNEQFF. The DNA of the CDR3 is TGTGCCAGTAGTATGTCGACTAGCGGTAGCTCCTACAATGAGCAGTTCTTC.

The sample holds a few counts of this clone. V gene TRBV28 combines with J gene TRBJ2-7; the match to TRBD1 covers 7 bases. V lost 5 bases to trimming and J lost 4 bases; unmatched junction nucleotides: 2. Germline V CDR1 and CDR2: MDHEN, SYDVKM. The CDR3 has 12 amino acids. The chain's CDR3 is CASSEGAYEQYF. In DNA, the CDR3 is TGTGCCAGCAGTGAGGGGGCTTACGAGCAGTACTTC.

This chain connects TRBV5-1 to TRBJ2-7, with TRBD1 matching over 7 bases. CDR1 is SGHRS and CDR2 is YFSETQ in the germline V gene. The CDR3 runs to 16 residues. V shed 3 bases, J shed 1 base, and the junction held 10 bases outside the gene matches. CDR3 protein: CASSSSNRGLSYEQYF. The CDR3 region has the DNA TGCGCCAGCAGCTCCTCCAACAGGGGTCTGTCCTACGAGCAGTACTTC.

The chain couples TRBV6-1 to TRBJ1-2, with 9 bases fitting TRBD1. The germline V gene encodes CDR1 MNHNS and CDR2 SASEGT. After removal of 0 bases from V and 0 bases from J, the junction contained 14 bases not matched to a gene. The CDR3 is made up of 20 amino acids. As DNA, the CDR3 is TGTGCCAGCAGTGAAGCGACCCGGGAGGGACAGGGATCACCTAACTATGGCTACACCTTC. Amino acid sequence: CASSEATREGQGSPNYGYTF.

The chain uses TRBV15 and TRBJ1-5, with 7 bases aligning to TRBD1. CDR1 LNHNV and CDR2 YYDKDF come from the germline V gene (reference sequence). CDR3 size: 17 residues. The V gene end was trimmed by 6 bases and the J gene end by 0 bases; junction bases not matched to a gene: 11. The CDR3 DNA reads as TGTGCCACCAGTAGCAAGACAGGGAATTATAGCAATCAGCCCCAGCATTTT. This gives the protein CATSSKTGNYSNQPQHF.

The V call is TRBV7-2, the J call TRBJ2-3; 11 bases fit TRBD2. The CDR3 extends over 16 amino acids. Germline CDR1 reads SGHTA; CDR2 reads FQGNSA. V was pared by 6 bases and J by 7 bases, with 12 bases of the junction left unmatched. The CDR3 region is CASRQTGTSGNHTQYF. CDR3 DNA sequence: TGTGCCAGCAGACAAACCGGGACTAGCGGAAACCATACGCAGTATTTT. The entire variable domain, with the rest obtained from reference TRBV7-2 and TRBJ2-3, is as follows: GAGVSQSPSNKVTEKGKDVELRCDPISGHTALYWYRQSLGQGLEFLIYFQGNSAPDKSGLPSDRFSAERTGGSVSTLTIQRTQQEDSAVYLCASRQTGTSGNHTQYFGPGTRLTVL.